What follows are 20 T cell receptor beta chains derived from one specimen sequenced in a study of T cells in women clearing cervical HPV infection. This table comes from immunoSEQ multiplex PCR, and its TCRdb copy is limited to in-frame clones, with some not included. Its table lists 45,000 to 50,000 clones. Sample: blood buffy coat. The receptors here all came from a woman aged 18-70 years with a cervical HPV16 infection that either progressed to CIN3+ or cleared (not recorded which).

About this clone itself: The read finishes 3 residues shy of the CDR3 end, and the germline J gene is used to complete it. This chain uses TRBV20-1 with TRBJ2-3; TRBD2 matches 9 bases. J was trimmed by 3 bases and V by 3 bases; bases with no gene match: 10. Germline assignment: CDR1 DFQATT and CDR2 SNEGSKA (reference sequence). The CDR3 is made up of 16 amino acids. CDR3 protein: CSASEPAGGRTDTQYF. CDR3 bases read: TGCAGTGCTAGTGAGCCCGCGGGGGGGCGAACAGATACG.

On this clone: The CDR3 is cut off 3 residues early in the read; its end comes from the germline J gene. The gene calls are TRBV2 and TRBJ1-6; the D gene is possibly TRBD1 (5 bases). The CDR3 is made up of 14 amino acids. V lost 11 bases, J lost 0 bases, and 11 bases lay in between. Germline V lookup: CDR1 SNHLY, CDR2 FYNNEI. The part of the CDR3 DNA that was read is TGTGCCGGAAGACAGAGCTCCTATAATTCACCC. Amino acid sequence: CAGRQSSYNSP. The CDR3 in its entirety is CAGRQSSYNSPLHF.

The CDR3 DNA, read in part, is TGCAGTGCTAGAGAGGATACTATTGAA. This sequence encodes CSAREDTIE. The full CDR3 protein reads CSAREDTIEAFF. This chain links TRBV20-1 with TRBJ1-1, with no clear D. Coverage ceases 3 residues before the CDR3 finishes, and the germline J gene fills in the end. This CDR3 is built from 12 residues. Deletions cut 0 bases from V and 7 bases from J, with 9 bases between. Germline CDR1 is DFQATT and CDR2 is SNEGSKA (reference sequence).

Details on this clone: The CDR3 is cut off 3 residues early in the read; its end comes from the germline J gene. The rearrangement uses TRBV5-1 and TRBJ2-3, with D perhaps TRBD2 (5 bases). Germline assignment: CDR1 SGHRS and CDR2 YFSETQ. Trimming removed 2 bases from V and 0 bases from J, with 16 bases in between. The CDR3 length is 17 residues. Partial CDR3 DNA: TGCGCCAGCAGCTTTGCCCAGACTACCCTTAGCACAGATACG. This codes for CASSFAQTTLSTDT. The CDR3, in full, reads CASSFAQTTLSTDTQYF.

Turning to this clone: The read ends 3 residues shy of where the CDR3 ends; the end is completed using the germline J gene. The chain links TRBV19 to TRBJ1-1; 10 bases are a match to TRBD1. The germline CDR1 and CDR2 sequences are LNHDA and SQIVND (reference sequence). The ends lost 6 bases at V and 4 bases at J; junction bases unmatched: 8. The CDR3 has 15 amino acids. The CDR3 is CASRRGQGGSTEAFF. The part of the CDR3 DNA that was read is TGTGCCAGTAGAAGAGGACAGGGGGGTTCCACTGAA.

In the case of this clone: The read is 3 residues too short to cover the CDR3 end, so that end is filled in from the germline J gene. This sequence joins TRBV10-3 and TRBJ2-5; 9 bases agree with TRBD1. Germline lookup yields CDR1 ENHRY and CDR2 SYGVKD. CDR3 size: 16 residues. J lost 1 base, V lost 4 bases, and 7 bases had no gene match. The CDR3 loop reads CAISARTGAGQETQYF. The sequenced part of the CDR3 DNA is TGTGCCATCAGTGCCCGGACAGGGGCTGGCCAAGAGACC.

In regard to this clone: The read ends 3 residues before the CDR3 terminus; that terminus is restored from the germline J gene. The rearrangement uses TRBV7-9 and TRBJ1-1, with D unresolved. CDR1 is SEHNR and CDR2 is FQNEAQ in the germline V gene (reference sequence). CDR3 length equals 14 residues. V lost 3 bases to trimming and J lost 0 bases, with 8 bases between them. Partial CDR3 DNA: TGTGCCAGCAGCTTTATTAACATGAACACTGAA. This codes for CASSFINMNTE. From start to end, the CDR3 is CASSFINMNTEAFF.

About this clone: The read finishes 3 residues shy of the CDR3 end, and the germline J gene is used to complete it. The chain uses TRBV18 and TRBJ2-1, with D maybe TRBD1 (7 bases). With 3 bases removed from V and 7 bases from J, the gap between germline ends came to 16 bases. The CDR3 extends over 15 amino acids. Germline assignment: CDR1 KGHSH and CDR2 LQKENI. The DNA read from the CDR3 is TGTGCCAGCTCACCCAGGGGGGACATGGCAAATGAG. This encodes CASSPRGDMANE. The complete CDR3 sequence is CASSPRGDMANEQFF.

Concerning this clone: The read ends 3 residues before the CDR3 terminus; that terminus is restored from the germline J gene. The rearrangement uses TRBV16 and TRBJ2-3, with TRBD2 matching 11 bases. The CDR3 runs to 15 residues. The V gene's germline CDR1 is KGHSY and CDR2 FQNENV. The J segment lost 6 bases and the V segment lost 4 bases, leaving 6 bases of the junction unmatched. The chain's CDR3 is CASSLSLAGEDTQYF. The DNA read from the CDR3 is TGTGCCAGCAGCCTCTCACTAGCGGGAGAGGATACG.

On this clone itself: The read halts 3 residues ahead of the CDR3 end, with the missing end drawn from the germline J gene. V usage is TRBV2 and J usage is TRBJ2-5; 8 nucleotides match TRBD1. The trim removed 7 bases at V and 4 bases at J, leaving 11 bases unmatched. Germline CDR1 SNHLY, CDR2 FYNNEI. CDR3 size: 15 residues. The CDR3 loop reads CASTPDRVLGETQYF. The sequenced CDR3 bases are TGTGCCAGCACACCGGACAGGGTTTTAGGAGAGACC.

With regard to this clone: The sequenced fragment ends 3 residues before the CDR3 boundary, so the rest is inferred from the germline J gene. The chain combines TRBV13 with TRBJ2-7; maybe TRBD1 (6 bases). CDR1 and CDR2 from the germline V gene are PRHDT and FYEKMQ (reference sequence). The CDR3 is made up of 15 amino acids. Trimming stripped 3 bases from V and 2 bases from J, with 14 bases between. CDR3 DNA, as far as it was read: TGTGCCAGCAGCTTTGCGGACAGACCTACCTACGAG. Protein product: CASSFADRPTYE. Given in full, the CDR3 is CASSFADRPTYEQYF.

On this clone: The read ends 3 residues before the CDR3 terminus; that terminus is restored from the germline J gene. V is TRBV10-3 and J is TRBJ2-3; D could derive from TRBD1 or TRBD2 (5 bases each). Germline CDR1 reads ENHRY; CDR2 reads SYGVKD. V shed 5 bases and J shed 5 bases, with 17 bases lying between them. CDR3 length: 15 amino acids. This chain's CDR3 is CAISPGSLQGDTQYF. The sequenced part of the CDR3 DNA is TGTGCCATCAGTCCAGGGAGCCTACAAGGAGATACG.

A word on this clone: Read data end 3 residues before the CDR3 end; the end is taken from the germline J gene. V usage is TRBV7-7 and J usage is TRBJ2-7, with a possible D match to TRBD1 (6 bases). Germline loops: CDR1 SSHAT, CDR2 FNYEAQ (reference sequence). CDR3 size: 17 residues. Partial CDR3 DNA: TGTGCTAGCCAGTCGGACAGAAAGTCCTTAGACTCCTACGAG. Residues: CASQSDRKSLDSYE. The complete CDR3 protein is CASQSDRKSLDSYEQYF.

Points on this clone: The read terminates 3 residues before the CDR3 end, so the remaining end is supplied by the germline J gene. The chain is built from TRBV7-8 and TRBJ2-2, with TRBD2 identical over 8 bases. The CDR3 is made up of 14 amino acids. Germline V gene sequence: CDR1 SGHVS, CDR2 FQNEAQ. The CDR3 here is CASSLVTGGEKLFF. The sequenced part of the CDR3 DNA is TGTGCCAGCAGCTTAGTAACGGGAGGGGAAAAG.

Notes on this clone: Sequencing ends 3 residues short of the CDR3 end; the germline J gene provides the rest. The gene calls are TRBV5-1 and TRBJ2-2; D ambiguous. In germline, CDR1 is SGHRS, CDR2 YFSETQ. There are 14 residues in the CDR3. Trimming shortened V by 5 bases and J by 4 bases, and 12 bases separated the two germline ends. The sequenced part of the CDR3 DNA is TGCGCCAGCAGTCAGGTCGGTTCCACCGGGGAG. This translates into CASSQVGSTGE. In full, the CDR3 reads CASSQVGSTGELFF.

About this clone: The read gets to within 3 residues of the CDR3 end, and the germline J gene fills in the rest. This sequence joins TRBV20-1 and TRBJ1-5, with D possibly matching TRBD1 (5 bases). The CDR3 has 16 residues. Germline lookup yields CDR1 DFQATT and CDR2 SNEGSKA (reference sequence). Trimming left V 0 bases short and J 7 bases short, with 19 bases between. The CDR3 bases that were read are TGCAGTGCTAGAGACTTATTAGGACACCGGCAACAGCCC. Encoded protein: CSARDLLGHRQQP. The full CDR3 sequence reads CSARDLLGHRQQPQHF.

Remarks on this clone: The read ends 3 residues before the CDR3 terminus; that terminus is restored from the germline J gene. The chain links TRBV20-1 to TRBJ2-3, with D possibly matching TRBD2 (6 bases). The CDR3 spans 13 residues. Trimming stripped 6 bases from V and 3 bases from J, with 13 bases between. Per germline, CDR1 DFQATT and CDR2 SNEGSKA (reference sequence). The sequenced part of the CDR3 DNA is TGCAGTGCGCCGGGACTTTTGACAGATACG. This gives the protein CSAPGLLTDT. From start to end, the CDR3 is CSAPGLLTDTQYF.

Notes on this clone: The read terminates 3 residues ahead of where the CDR3 ends, so the germline J gene completes it. This chain joins TRBV7-8 and TRBJ1-2; possible D gene TRBD1, 5 bases. Deletions cut 5 bases from V and 7 bases from J, with 20 bases between. The length of the CDR3 is 15 residues. The germline V gene encodes CDR1 SGHVS and CDR2 FQNEAQ. The CDR3 sequence: CASSLLGQGESGYTF. Partial CDR3 DNA: TGTGCCAGCAGCCTCCTGGGCCAGGGCGAATCTGGC. The whole variable domain, remainder taken from reference TRBV7-8 and TRBJ1-2, is GAGVSQSPRYKVAKRGQDVALRCDPISGHVSLFWYQQALGQGPEFLTYFQNEAQLDKSGLPSDRFFAERPEGSVSTLKIQRTQQEDSAVYLCASSLLGQGESGYTFGSGTRLTVV.

Notes on this clone: The CDR3 end falls 3 residues outside the read, so it is completed with the germline J gene. The chain links TRBV18 to TRBJ2-3; TRBD2 matches 12 bases. The CDR3 loop spans 14 amino acids. Per germline, CDR1 KGHSH and CDR2 LQKENI. The covered CDR3 bases are TGTGCCAGCTCACCCCGACTAGCGGGAGAGACG. Amino acid sequence: CASSPRLAGET. The whole CDR3 reads CASSPRLAGETQYF. Full variable domain (rest looked up from reference TRBV18 and TRBJ2-3): NAGVMQNPRHLVRRRGQEARLRCSPMKGHSHVYWYRQLPEEGLKFMVYLQKENIIDESGMPKERFSAEFPKEGPSILRIQQVVRGDSAAYFCASSPRLAGETQYFGPGTRLTVL.

Details on this clone: The read ends 3 residues before the CDR3 terminus; that terminus is restored from the germline J gene. The chain joins TRBV6-1 to TRBJ2-3; D is possibly TRBD2 (6 bases). Germline CDR1 reads MNHNS; CDR2 reads SASEGT. Trimming left V 4 bases short and J 5 bases short, with 13 bases between. The CDR3 has 14 residues. Incomplete CDR3 DNA: TGTGCCAGCAGTGTCGGGACTCCTGAAGATACG. Translated, it gives CASSVGTPEDT. The entire CDR3 is CASSVGTPEDTQYF.